The rows below give T cell receptor beta chains drawn from one sample of a study of blood T cell repertoires in COVID-19. Assay: immunoSEQ multiplex PCR; the TCRdb copy retains only in-frame clones and omits some. The sample shows some 150,000 clones, 70% to 90% of them seen only once. The sequenced sample was peripheral blood. Receptor source: a human donor with acute or convalescent COVID-19. The donor label of this sample is uncertain. Both conserved end residues are part of each CDR3. Each record gives: J gene, V gene, D gene, clone size, CDR3 protein, CDR3 DNA. The D gene is left open where the match is weak. Size values are once, few and many counts, or a class for expanded clones, and some rows have none.

TRBJ1-4 | TRBV10-3 | TRBD1 | few | CAISPGQGYEKLFF | TGTGCCATCAGTCCGGGACAGGGGTATGAAAAACTGTTTTTT
TRBJ2-1 | TRBV4-2 | - | - | CASSPVGLIAGQKYNEQFF | TGTGCCAGCAGCCCAGTGGGACTTATCGCGGGACAGAAATACAATGAGCAGTTCTTC
TRBJ2-1 | TRBV30 | TRBD2 | - | CAWSVQRTSGPHNEQFF | TGTGCCTGGAGTGTACAAAGGACTAGCGGCCCTCACAATGAGCAGTTCTTC
TRBJ1-5 | TRBV4-2 | - | - | CASSQDWGVGVEGAQHF | TGTGCCAGCAGCCAAGATTGGGGGGTAGGAGTGGAAGGGGCCCAGCATTTT
TRBJ2-3 | TRBV7-2 | - | - | CASSSPGSPTADTQYF | TGTGCCAGCAGCTCCCCGGGATCCCCGACTGCAGATACGCAGTATTTT
TRBJ1-1 | TRBV28 | - | once | CASSLYAGLAFF | TGTGCCAGCAGTTTATATGCCGGGTTGGCTTTCTTT
TRBJ1-1 | TRBV20-1 | - | - | CSASPGYEAFF | TGCAGTGCTAGTCCGGGATATGAAGCTTTCTTT
TRBJ1-5 | TRBV7-9 | - | - | CASSLARDQPQHF | TGTGCCAGCAGCTTAGCGCGGGATCAGCCCCAGCATTTT
TRBJ2-5 | TRBV13 | TRBD1 | - | CASSPDRVETQYF | TGTGCCAGCAGCCCTGACAGGGTGGAGACCCAGTACTTC
TRBJ1-2 | TRBV6-2/TRBV6-3 | - | - | CASSYPQGGDYGYTF | TGTGCCAGCAGTTACCCCCAAGGAGGCGACTATGGCTACACCTTC
TRBJ1-1 | TRBV12-3/TRBV12-4 | - | - | CASSINTEAFF | TGTGCCAGCAGTATAAACACTGAAGCTTTCTTT
TRBJ2-1 | TRBV6-2/TRBV6-3 | - | - | CASSAVGLWDEQFF | TGTGCCAGCAGTGCGGTGGGACTTTGGGATGAGCAGTTCTTC
TRBJ1-1 | TRBV3-1/TRBV3-2 | TRBD1 | once | CASSQGDRNTEAFF | TGTGCCAGCAGCCAAGGGGACAGGAACACTGAAGCTTTCTTT
TRBJ1-2 | TRBV10-3 | TRBD1 | - | CAISDRQGRVRGYTF | TGTGCCATCAGTGACCGACAGGGAAGGGTTCGTGGCTACACCTTC
TRBJ1-1 | TRBV30 | TRBD1 | - | CAWSRDRGTTEAFF | TGTGCCTGGAGTAGGGACAGGGGGACCACTGAAGCTTTCTTT
TRBJ2-5 | TRBV7-2 | TRBD1 | - | CASSLGQGETQYF | TGTGCCAGCAGCTTAGGACAGGGCGAGACCCAGTACTTC
TRBJ2-7 | TRBV29-1 | TRBD1 | - | CSVEDLRGTGVRGDF | TGCAGCGTTGAAGATCTGAGGGGGACAGGGGTCCGAGGAGACTTC